A single sample is the source of the 14 T cell receptor beta chains below, sequenced in a study of CD8+ T cells in alopecia areata. cDNA reverse transcribed from extracted RNA served as the sequencing template. Clones were sequenced by immunoSEQ multiplex PCR, and TCRdb holds only the in-frame ones, with some missing. The table lists over 120,000 clones, 45% to 60% of them singletons. Indicated treatment: oral pan-JAK inhibitor, 5-10 mg twice daily. The sequences come from CD8+ T cells sorted from blood, collected at week 4, from a patient treated with tofacitinib. The receptors stem from a human donor with alopecia areata.

The chain is built from TRBV6-4 and TRBJ2-3, with D uncertain. The germline CDR1 and CDR2 sequences are MRHNA and SNTAGT. Trimming left V 3 bases short and J 1 base short, with 14 bases between. The CDR3 extends over 16 amino acids. CDR3 loop: CASSEGGYSGTDTQYF. DNA of the CDR3: TGTGCCAGCAGTGAAGGCGGTTATTCAGGCACAGATACGCAGTATTTT.

The V gene is TRBV5-6, the J gene TRBJ2-7, with D tentatively TRBD1 or TRBD2 (5 bases each). The CDR3 has 13 residues. CDR1 and CDR2 from the germline V gene are SGHDT and YYEEEE. V was cut by 3 bases and J by 3 bases, with 10 bases left in between. CDR3 loop: CASSWGPNYEQYF. The CDR3 DNA follows: TGTGCCAGCAGCTGGGGACCGAACTACGAGCAGTACTTC.

This clone has just a few counts. V gene TRBV5-1 combines with J gene TRBJ1-2; TRBD1 is a possible D gene (5 bases). This CDR3 region has 19 residues. Looked up from germline, CDR1 is SGHRS and CDR2 is YFSETQ. Trimming took 3 bases from V and 3 from J, leaving 27 bases between them. CDR3 sequence: CASSSEHSGTAARDYGYTF. The CDR3, as DNA: TGCGCCAGCAGCTCCGAACACTCCGGGACGGCGGCCAGGGACTATGGCTACACCTTC. The variable domain in full, completed from reference TRBV5-1 and TRBJ1-2, reads KAGVTQTPRYLIKTRGQQVTLSCSPISGHRSVSWYQQTPGQGLQFLFEYFSETQRNKGNFPGRFSGRQFSNSRSEMNVSTLELGDSALYLCASSSEHSGTAARDYGYTFGSGTRLTVV.

This clone showed up just once. DNA of the CDR3: TGCGCCAGCAGCTTGGTGGGGGTTCGACCCTACGAGCAGTACTTC. Translation gives CASSLVGVRPYEQYF. V gene TRBV5-1 combines with J gene TRBJ2-7; D may correspond to TRBD1 or TRBD2 (5 bases each). CDR1 and CDR2 from the germline V gene are SGHRS and YFSETQ. The V and J ends lost 0 bases and 2 bases respectively, with 12 bases between them. The CDR3 spans 15 residues.

The chain combines TRBV30 with TRBJ1-1; possibly TRBD1 for D (5 bases). Germline-derived CDR1 and CDR2 are GTSNPN and SVGIG (reference sequence). V lost 2 bases and J 2 bases, leaving 9 bases between the germline ends. This CDR3 is built from 13 residues. CDR3 sequence (DNA): TGTGCCTGGAGTCGAGGGGTCAACACTGAAGCTTTCTTT. It translates to CAWSRGVNTEAFF.

In its sample, this clone was seen a few times. DNA of the CDR3: TGTGCCTCGGGGAACACTGAAGCTTTCTTT. It is translated as CASGNTEAFF. The chain uses TRBV19 and TRBJ1-1; no clear D. The CDR3 is 10 residues long. V was cut by 11 bases and J by 1 base, with 5 bases left in between. The V gene's germline CDR1 is LNHDA and CDR2 SQIVND (reference sequence).

This sequence joins TRBV5-1 and TRBJ1-1, with D uncertain. The CDR3 sequence is 15 residues long. Trimming took off 3 bases at V and 1 base at J, with 13 bases between the two ends. Germline values: CDR1 SGHRS, CDR2 YFSETQ. The CDR3 nucleotides are TGCGCCAGCAGCTCGGTGCCTCCGGGGAACACTGAAGCTTTCTTT. Its protein product is CASSSVPPGNTEAFF.

This clone was seen a few times. This chain connects TRBV7-9 to TRBJ2-2, with a possible D match to TRBD1 (5 bases). Trimming removed 5 bases from V and 4 bases from J, with 11 bases in between. CDR3 length: 14 amino acids. Germline CDR1 is SEHNR and CDR2 is FQNEAQ (reference sequence). The CDR3 protein is CASSPPQGTGELFF. CDR3 nucleotide sequence: TGTGCCAGCAGCCCCCCCCAGGGCACCGGGGAGCTGTTTTTT.

This clone was picked up a small number of times. The CDR3 region is CASTGGYQPQHF. In DNA, the CDR3 is TGTGCCAGCACAGGGGGCTATCAGCCCCAGCATTTT. This chain uses TRBV2 with TRBJ1-5; TRBD1 matches at 8 bases. Germline V lookup: CDR1 SNHLY, CDR2 FYNNEI. The CDR3 spans 12 residues. V trimming: 7 bases; J trimming: 5 bases; junction bases outside the gene matches: 1. The whole variable domain, filled in from reference TRBV2 and TRBJ1-5, reads EPEVTQTPSHQVTQMGQEVILRCVPISNHLYFYWYRQILGQKVEFLVSFYNNEISEKSEIFDDQFSVERPDGSNFTLKIRSTKLEDSAMYFCASTGGYQPQHFGDGTRLSIL.

The chain recombines TRBV18 with TRBJ2-3; 9 nucleotides agree with TRBD1. Looked up from germline, CDR1 is KGHSH and CDR2 is LQKENI. V shed 4 bases, J shed 3 bases, and the junction held 11 bases outside the gene matches. CDR3 size: 17 residues. The CDR3 protein is CASSQTTGTGLTDTQYF. DNA for the CDR3: TGTGCCAGCTCACAAACTACCGGGACAGGGTTAACAGATACGCAGTATTTT.

The chain links TRBV4-2 to TRBJ2-3; 9 nucleotides align to TRBD2. Losses at the gene ends were 0 bases for V and 3 bases for J; bases not matched to a gene: 4. The CDR3 is made up of 16 amino acids. The germline V gene has CDR1 LGHNA and CDR2 YNFKEQ. CDR3 in amino acids: CASSQDQAGGTDTQYF. The CDR3 bases are TGTGCCAGCAGCCAAGATCAAGCGGGGGGTACAGATACGCAGTATTTT.

The rearrangement joins TRBV6-5 to TRBJ1-5; 9 bases line up with TRBD1. J lost 3 bases, V lost 5 bases, and 5 bases had no gene match. Germline CDR1 and CDR2: MNHEY and SVGAGI. The CDR3 sequence is 15 residues long. CDR3 residues: CASSPGQGLNQPQHF. The CDR3 region has the DNA TGTGCCAGCAGTCCGGGACAGGGACTCAATCAGCCCCAGCATTTT.

Remarks on this clone: Without the conserved terminal phenylalanine or tryptophan, this CDR3 likely stems from a read error. The DNA is omitted, as the CDR3 cannot be located on it reliably, and the CDR3 follows TCRdb's listing. This CDR3 reads CSVETLPHRDPL. The chain combines TRBV29-1 with TRBJ1-1; TRBD1 reflects the table's D call only, with no check against the DNA. From germline, CDR1 is SQVTM and CDR2 ANQGSEA. The CDR3 spans 12 residues, counting both ends.

This chain joins TRBV7-2 and TRBJ2-7; TRBD2 might be the D (6 bases). The CDR3 spans 15 residues. Looked up from germline, CDR1 is SGHTA and CDR2 is FQGNSA. Trimming shortened V by 5 bases and J by 7 bases, and 21 bases separated the two germline ends. The CDR3 region is CASSPGGGFSREQYF. CDR3 nucleotide sequence: TGTGCCAGCAGCCCCGGGGGTGGATTCTCGCGGGAGCAGTACTTC.